These 5 T cell receptor beta chains were all obtained from the same sample, sequenced in a study of OX40 agonist ivuxolimab in advanced cancers. Repertoires were generated with immunoSEQ multiplex PCR, while TCRdb's copy carries only in-frame clones and drops some. The sample lists 34,000 or so clones, roughly 76% occurring once. Sample: CD4+ or CD8+ T cells sorted from blood, taken in a trial of the OX40 agonist ivuxolimab. The receptor set was obtained from an adult with an advanced solid tumor such as melanoma, head and neck, liver or kidney cancer.

In this sample, this clone turned up a few times. Compared with germline, one end of the junction differs, possibly owing to a read error. The V and J genes are TRBV18 and TRBJ1-3, with D possibly being TRBD1 (6 bases). The CDR3 spans 12 residues. The V gene's germline CDR1 is KGHSH and CDR2 LQKENI. The chain's CDR3 is CASSPQGGGHHF. DNA for the CDR3: TGTGCCAGCTCACCACAAGGCGGGGGACACCACTTT.

This clone was counted only a few times. The rearrangement joins TRBV28 to TRBJ2-1; D is uncertain. V was shortened by 5 bases and J by 2 bases, with 22 bases between the two germline ends. Germline assignment: CDR1 MDHEN and CDR2 SYDVKM. The CDR3 contains 18 residues. The CDR3 sequence: CASSPTTPFRYTYNEQFF. CDR3 nucleotide sequence: TGTGCCAGCAGTCCCACCACTCCTTTCAGGTACACCTACAATGAGCAGTTCTTC.

The rearrangement joins TRBV19 to TRBJ2-7, with 12 nucleotides matching TRBD2. The V gene end was trimmed by 4 bases and the J gene end by 2 bases; junction bases not matched to a gene: 3. From germline, CDR1 is LNHDA and CDR2 SQIVND (reference sequence). The length of the CDR3 is 15 residues. CDR3 DNA: TGTGCCAGTAGTACCGGACTAGCGGGGACCTACGAGCAGTACTTC. Translating it yields CASSTGLAGTYEQYF.

The CDR3, as DNA: TGTGCCAGCAGCTTTAGGGGACAGGGGGCGCCAGGGGCCAACGTCCTGACTTTC. Translated: CASSFRGQGAPGANVLTF. The rearrangement uses TRBV7-3 and TRBJ2-6; 12 bases align to TRBD1. Germline-derived CDR1 and CDR2 are SGHTA and FQGTGA. The CDR3 contains 18 residues. V trimming: 3 bases; J trimming: 4 bases; junction bases outside the gene matches: 7.

The V and J genes are TRBV18 and TRBJ1-3; 7 bases fit TRBD1. The CDR3 has 15 residues. In germline, CDR1 is KGHSH, CDR2 LQKENI. J lost 0 bases, V lost 2 bases, and 1 base had no gene match. As DNA, the CDR3 is TGTGCCAGCTCACCAGACAGGGTCTCTGGAAACACCATATATTTT. Translation: CASSPDRVSGNTIYF.